The clone carrying this T cell receptor beta chain was seen a single time. Other nucleotide sequences in the sample specify the same CDR3. The V and J ends lost 6 bases and 4 bases, in that order; junction bases with no gene match: 3. The CDR3 spans 13 residues. This entry belongs to a study of blood T cell repertoires in COVID-19. Donors in Cohort 3 counted as recovered after two negative PCRs, clearance, or symptom resolution. TCRdb's copy holds only in-frame clones and misses some; the assay was immunoSEQ multiplex PCR. The table shows around 300,000 clones, with 88% occurring only once. This TCR derives from a woman aged 50 to 65 who had recovered from COVID-19. Sequencing was performed on PBMCs or T cells enriched from blood (not recorded which). The chain combines TRBV12-3 or TRBV12-4 with TRBJ2-7; TRBD1 agrees at 10 bases. The CDR3 region is CASSRDRGYEQYF. CDR3 nucleotides: TGTGCCAGCAGCCGGGACAGGGGTTACGAGCAGTACTTC.